This entry features one T cell receptor (beta chain) sequence. What it binds is unknown. V was trimmed by 6 bases and J by 8 bases, leaving 29 bases between them. The CDR3 is 18 residues long. CDR1 is GTSNPN, CDR2 SVGIG, per germline (reference sequence). This record belongs to a study of CD8+ T cells in alopecia areata. General observations from the study: Whereas mice showed it more clearly, TCR sharing across patients was murkier, possibly because of HLA.

Following extraction, RNA underwent reverse transcription to cDNA, which served as the sequencing template. Some clones are missing from TCRdb's copy, which holds only in-frame ones; the method was immunoSEQ multiplex PCR. The table lists more than 100,000 clones, roughly half of them singletons. The sequencing sample was made of CD4+ T cells sorted from blood. The TCR originated in a human donor in good health. V usage is TRBV30 and J usage is TRBJ1-6; D is unclear. CDR3 in amino acids: CACPRTPGLLYRDSPLHF. DNA of the CDR3: TGTGCCTGCCCCCGGACCCCCGGGCTCCTGTATCGGGATTCACCCCTCCACTTT.